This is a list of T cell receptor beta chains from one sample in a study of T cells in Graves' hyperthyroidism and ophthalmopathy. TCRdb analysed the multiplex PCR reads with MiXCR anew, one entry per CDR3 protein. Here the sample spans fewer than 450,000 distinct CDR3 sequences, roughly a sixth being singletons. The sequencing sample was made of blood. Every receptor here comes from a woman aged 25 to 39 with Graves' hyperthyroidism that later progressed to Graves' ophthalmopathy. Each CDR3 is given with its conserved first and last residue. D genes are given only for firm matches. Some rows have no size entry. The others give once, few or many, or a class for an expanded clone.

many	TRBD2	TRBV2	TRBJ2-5	TGTGCCAGCAGCCGCAGGGCGGGAGGTTCGGGGGAGACCCAGTACTTC	CASSRRAGGSGETQYF
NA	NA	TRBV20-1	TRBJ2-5	TGCAGTGCTAGTCCTAGACAAGTAGTCCTCCCGAGGGAGACCCAGTACTTC	CSASPRQVVLPRETQYF
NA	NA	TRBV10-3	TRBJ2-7	TGTGCCATCAGTGTCGAAACAACCTACGAGCAGTACTTC	CAISVETTYEQYF
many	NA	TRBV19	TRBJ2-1	TGTGCCAGTAGCTGGGGGGGACAGATTAACAATGAGCAGTTCTTC	CASSWGGQINNEQFF
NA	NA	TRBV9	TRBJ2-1	TGTGCCAGCAGCGTAGGCCCGCGTAATGAGCAGTTCTTC	CASSVGPRNEQFF
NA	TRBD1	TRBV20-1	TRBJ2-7	TGCAGTGCTAGGGGAGCGGACAGGGTATACGAGCAGTACTTC	CSARGADRVYEQYF
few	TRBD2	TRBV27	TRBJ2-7	TGTGCCAGCGGCGGGAGCCCTTACGAGCAGTACTTC	CASGGSPYEQYF
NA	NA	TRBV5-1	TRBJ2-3	TGCGCCAGCAGCTTGTTAGGGGCACGGAGCACAGGTACGCAGTATTTT	CASSLLGARSTGTQYF
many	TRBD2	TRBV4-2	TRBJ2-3	TGTGCCAGCAGCCAGGCCGGGACTAGCGCAACCCGAAGCACAGATACGCAGTATTTT	CASSQAGTSATRSTDTQYF
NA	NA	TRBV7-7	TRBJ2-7	TGTGCCAGCAGCTTACATCCAGGAGGCGAGCAGTACTTC	CASSLHPGGEQYF
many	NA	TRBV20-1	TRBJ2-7	TGCAGTGCTAGAGCCGTCAGTTCTCTGACGGCCTACGAGCAGTACTTC	CSARAVSSLTAYEQYF
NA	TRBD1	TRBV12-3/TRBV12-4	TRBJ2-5	TGTGCCAGCAGTCTGCGGACAGGGGGTCGAGAGACCCAGTACTTC	CASSLRTGGRETQYF
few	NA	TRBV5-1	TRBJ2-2	TGCGCCAGCAGCTTGGATCCCGTCGGATCGGAACCCGGGGAGCTGTTTTTT	CASSLDPVGSEPGELFF
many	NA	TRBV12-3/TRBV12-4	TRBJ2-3	TGTGCCAGCACTTTTGACCCCACCTCGGGGCAGTATTTT	CASTFDPTSGQYF
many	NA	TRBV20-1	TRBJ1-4	TGCAGTGCTAGCACCGGGGGGGACGAAAAACTGTTTTTT	CSASTGGDEKLFF
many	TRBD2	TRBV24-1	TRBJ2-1	TGTGCCACCAGTGACCCCGGGACTAGCGGCTCCTACAATGAGCAGTTCTTC	CATSDPGTSGSYNEQFF
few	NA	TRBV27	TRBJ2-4	TGTGCCAGCAGTTTCCCCGGGCGGGGCATTCAGTACTTC	CASSFPGRGIQYF
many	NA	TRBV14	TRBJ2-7	TGTGCCAGCAGCCCCCAGGTGACGAGGGGGGGCTCCTACGAGCAGTACTTC	CASSPQVTRGGSYEQYF
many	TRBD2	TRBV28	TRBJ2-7	TGTGCCAGCAGTCTAGCGGGAACTGACGAGCAGTACTTC	CASSLAGTDEQYF
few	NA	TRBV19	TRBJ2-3	TGTGCCACCAGCGGAAGGGGATTCAGGGACACAGATACGCAGTATTTT	CATSGRGFRDTDTQYF
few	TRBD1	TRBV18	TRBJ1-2	TGTGCCAGCTCACCACAGGGACAGGATGGCTACACCTTC	CASSPQGQDGYTF
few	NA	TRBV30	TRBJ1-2	TGTGCCTGGAGTGTATACCGGCGGCTACACTATGGCTACACCTTC	CAWSVYRRLHYGYTF
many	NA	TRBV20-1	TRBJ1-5	TGCAGTGCTAGTCAGGGCAGGGGTGGACAGCCCCAGCATTTT	CSASQGRGGQPQHF
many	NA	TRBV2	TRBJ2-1	TGTGCCAGCAGTAGGTGGGCAGGTTCGGTCAATGAGCAGTTCTTC	CASSRWAGSVNEQFF
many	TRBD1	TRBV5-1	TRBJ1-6	TGCGCCAGCAGTCCCGGGACAGGGCATAATTCACCCCTCCACTTT	CASSPGTGHNSPLHF
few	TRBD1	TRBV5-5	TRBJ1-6	TGTGCCAGCAGCCCGGAGGACAGGCCTAATTCACCCCTCCACTTT	CASSPEDRPNSPLHF
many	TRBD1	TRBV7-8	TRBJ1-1	TGTGCCAGCGGCGGACAGGGAAGCCCCCTCATGAACACTGAAGCTTTCTTT	CASGGQGSPLMNTEAFF
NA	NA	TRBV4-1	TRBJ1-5	TGCGCCAGCAGCCAAGTGGAGGGGAGCCATCAGCCCCAGCATTTT	CASSQVEGSHQPQHF
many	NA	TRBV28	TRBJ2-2	TGTGCCAGCAGTTCGCGGGTCGGGGAGCTGTTTTTT	CASSSRVGELFF
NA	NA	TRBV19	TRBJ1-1	TGTGCCAGTAGTACCCCCACAGTTGAAGCTTTCTTT	CASSTPTVEAFF
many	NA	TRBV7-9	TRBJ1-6	TGTGCCAGCAGCTTAGGACCTTATAATTCACCCCTCCACTTT	CASSLGPYNSPLHF
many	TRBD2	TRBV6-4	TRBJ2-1	TGTGCCAGCAGTGACTTCGGGGGGGGATACAATGAGCAGTTCTTC	CASSDFGGGYNEQFF
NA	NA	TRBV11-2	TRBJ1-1	TGTGCCAGCAGCGCACACCCCGGGAACACTGAAGCTTTCTTT	CASSAHPGNTEAFF
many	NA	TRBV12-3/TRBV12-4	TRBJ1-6	TGTGCCAGCAGTGACTACCGGGACCTCCACTTT	CASSDYRDLHF
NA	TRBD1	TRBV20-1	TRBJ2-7	TGCAGTGCTATGAGAATGGGGACAGGGAGCCACTACGAGCAGTACTTC	CSAMRMGTGSHYEQYF
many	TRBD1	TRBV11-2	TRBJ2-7	TGTGCCAGCAGCTCCTGGGGACAGGACCCTAACTACGAGCAGTACTTC	CASSSWGQDPNYEQYF
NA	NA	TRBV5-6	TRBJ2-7	TGTGCCAGCAGCTTGGAGACCGACGACGAGCAGTACTTC	CASSLETDDEQYF